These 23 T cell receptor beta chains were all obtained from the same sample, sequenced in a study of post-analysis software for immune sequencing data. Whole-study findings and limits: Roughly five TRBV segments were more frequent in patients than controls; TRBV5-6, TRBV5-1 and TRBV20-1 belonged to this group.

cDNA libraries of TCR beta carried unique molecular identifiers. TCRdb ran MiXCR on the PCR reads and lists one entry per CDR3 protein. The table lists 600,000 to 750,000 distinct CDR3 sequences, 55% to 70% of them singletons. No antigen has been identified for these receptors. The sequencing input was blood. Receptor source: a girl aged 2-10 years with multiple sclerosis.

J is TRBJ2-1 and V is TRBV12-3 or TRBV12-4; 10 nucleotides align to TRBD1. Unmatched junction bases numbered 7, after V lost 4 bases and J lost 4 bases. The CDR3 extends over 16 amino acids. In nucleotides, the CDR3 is TGTGCCAGCAGTTCCCTCTTGGGACAGGGGTACAATGAGCAGTTCTTC. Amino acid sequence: CASSSLLGQGYNEQFF.

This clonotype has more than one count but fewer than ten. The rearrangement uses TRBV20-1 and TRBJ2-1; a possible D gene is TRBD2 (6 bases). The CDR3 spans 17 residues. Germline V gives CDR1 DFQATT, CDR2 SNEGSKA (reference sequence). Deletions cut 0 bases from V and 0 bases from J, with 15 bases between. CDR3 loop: CSARDVAGTLSYNEQFF. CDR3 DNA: TGCAGTGCTAGAGATGTTGCGGGAACTCTCTCCTACAATGAGCAGTTCTTC.

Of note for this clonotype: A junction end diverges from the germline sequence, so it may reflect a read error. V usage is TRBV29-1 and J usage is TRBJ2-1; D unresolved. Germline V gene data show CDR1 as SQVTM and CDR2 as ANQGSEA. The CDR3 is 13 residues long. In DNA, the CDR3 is TGCAGTGTTGAACGACTGGATTACAATGAGCAGTTCTTC. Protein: CSVERLDYNEQFF.

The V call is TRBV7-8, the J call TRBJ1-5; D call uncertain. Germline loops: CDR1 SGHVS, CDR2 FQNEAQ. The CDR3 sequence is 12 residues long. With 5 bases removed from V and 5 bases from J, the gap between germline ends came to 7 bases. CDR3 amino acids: CASSPVDQPQHF. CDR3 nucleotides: TGTGCCAGCAGCCCGGTCGATCAGCCCCAGCATTTT.

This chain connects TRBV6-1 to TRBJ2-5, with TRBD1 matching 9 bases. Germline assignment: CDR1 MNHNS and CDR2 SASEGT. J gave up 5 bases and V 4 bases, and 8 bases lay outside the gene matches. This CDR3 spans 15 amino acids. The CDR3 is CASSGGQGGGETQYF. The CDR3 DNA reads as TGTGCCAGCAGTGGGGGACAGGGAGGCGGGGAGACCCAGTACTTC.

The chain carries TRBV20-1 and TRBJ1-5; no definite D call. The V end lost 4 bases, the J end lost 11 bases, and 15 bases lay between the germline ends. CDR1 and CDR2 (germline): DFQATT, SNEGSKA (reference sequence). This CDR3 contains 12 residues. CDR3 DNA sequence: TGCAGTGCTACTCCCAGCGTCGGGACCCAGCATTTT. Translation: CSATPSVGTQHF.

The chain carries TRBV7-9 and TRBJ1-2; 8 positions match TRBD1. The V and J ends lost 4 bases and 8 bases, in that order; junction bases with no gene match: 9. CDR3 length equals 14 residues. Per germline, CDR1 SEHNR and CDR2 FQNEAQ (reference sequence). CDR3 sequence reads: CASSSLGQGWGYTF. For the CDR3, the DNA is TGTGCCAGCAGCTCACTTGGACAGGGTTGGGGCTACACCTTC.

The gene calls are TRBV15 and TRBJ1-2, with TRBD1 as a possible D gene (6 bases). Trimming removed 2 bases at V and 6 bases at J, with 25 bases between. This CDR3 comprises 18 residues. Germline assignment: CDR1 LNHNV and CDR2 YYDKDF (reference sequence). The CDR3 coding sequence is TGTGCCACCAGCAGACTCCCCTACCCGGAGGGGGATCGTGATGGCTACACCTTC. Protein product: CATSRLPYPEGDRDGYTF. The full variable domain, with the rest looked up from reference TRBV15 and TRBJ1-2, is DAMVIQNPRYQVTQFGKPVTLSCSQTLNHNVMYWYQQKSSQAPKLLFHYYDKDFNNEADTPDNFQSRRPNTSFCFLDIRSPGLGDTAMYLCATSRLPYPEGDRDGYTFGSGTRLTVV.

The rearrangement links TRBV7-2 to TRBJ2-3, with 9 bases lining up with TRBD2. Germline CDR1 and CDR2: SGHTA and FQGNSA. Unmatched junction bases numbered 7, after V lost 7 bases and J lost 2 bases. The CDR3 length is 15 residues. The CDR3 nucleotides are TGTGCCAGCATGCTTGTGGGACTAGCCACAGATACGCAGTATTTT. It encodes CASMLVGLATDTQYF.

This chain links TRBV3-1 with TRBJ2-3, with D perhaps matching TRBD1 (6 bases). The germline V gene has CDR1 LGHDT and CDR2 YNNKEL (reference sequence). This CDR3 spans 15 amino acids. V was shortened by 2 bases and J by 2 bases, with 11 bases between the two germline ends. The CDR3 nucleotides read TGTGCCAGCAGCCAACTGGGGGCTACCACAGATACGCAGTATTTT. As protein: CASSQLGATTDTQYF.

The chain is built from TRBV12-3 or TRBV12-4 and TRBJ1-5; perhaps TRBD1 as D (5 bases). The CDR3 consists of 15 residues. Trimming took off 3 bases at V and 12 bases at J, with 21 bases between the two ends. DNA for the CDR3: TGTGCCAGCAGTTTCCCGGGGCCACGACCGCCAATCCAGCATTTT. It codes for CASSFPGPRPPIQHF.

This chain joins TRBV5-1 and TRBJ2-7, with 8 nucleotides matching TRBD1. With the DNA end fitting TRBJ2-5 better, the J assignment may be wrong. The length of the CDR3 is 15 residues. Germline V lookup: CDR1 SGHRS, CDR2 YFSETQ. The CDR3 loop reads CASSSTGEEGETQYF. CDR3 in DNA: TGCGCCAGCAGCTCGACAGGGGAGGAGGGCGAGACCCAGTACTTC.

DNA for the CDR3: TGCGCCAGCAGCCACCGGGCCTTGAACACTGAAGCTTTCTTT. Amino acid sequence: CASSHRALNTEAFF. V usage is TRBV4-3 and J usage is TRBJ1-1, with D unresolved. V lost 3 bases to trimming and J lost 0 bases, with 8 bases between them. CDR1 LGHNA and CDR2 YSLEER come from the germline V gene. This CDR3 is 14 amino acids long.

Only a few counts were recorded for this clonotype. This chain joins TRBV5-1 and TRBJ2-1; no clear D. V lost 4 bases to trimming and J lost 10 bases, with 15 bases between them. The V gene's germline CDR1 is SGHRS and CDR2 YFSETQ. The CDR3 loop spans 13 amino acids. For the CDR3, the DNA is TGCGCCAGCAGCCCCCTGCCGGACGCAGAGCAGTTCTTC. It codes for CASSPLPDAEQFF.

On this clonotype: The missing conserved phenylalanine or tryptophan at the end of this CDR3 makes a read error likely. CDR3 sequence reads: CASSLVGGSSYEQYC. The CDR3 DNA follows: TGTGCCAGCAGCTTAGTCGGCGGGAGTTCCTACGAGCAGTACTGC. The gene calls are TRBV11-2 and TRBJ2-7; TRBD2 matches at 7 bases. Germline-derived CDR1 and CDR2 are SGHAT and FQNNGV. This CDR3 is 15 amino acids long. The trim removed 1 base at V and 1 base at J, leaving 4 bases unmatched.

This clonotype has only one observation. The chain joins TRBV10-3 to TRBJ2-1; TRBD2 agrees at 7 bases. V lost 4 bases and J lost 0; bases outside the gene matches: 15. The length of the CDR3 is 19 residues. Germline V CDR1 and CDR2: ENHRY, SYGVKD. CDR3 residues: CAISVTSREPSGSYNEQFF. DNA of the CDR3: TGTGCCATCAGTGTGACTAGCCGAGAGCCGTCTGGCTCCTACAATGAGCAGTTCTTC.

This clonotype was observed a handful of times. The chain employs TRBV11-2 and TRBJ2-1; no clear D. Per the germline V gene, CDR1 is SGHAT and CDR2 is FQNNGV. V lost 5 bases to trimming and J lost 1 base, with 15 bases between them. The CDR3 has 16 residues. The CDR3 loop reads CASSGRSARSYNEQFF. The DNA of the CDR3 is TGTGCCAGCAGCGGCCGGTCAGCTCGATCCTACAATGAGCAGTTCTTC.

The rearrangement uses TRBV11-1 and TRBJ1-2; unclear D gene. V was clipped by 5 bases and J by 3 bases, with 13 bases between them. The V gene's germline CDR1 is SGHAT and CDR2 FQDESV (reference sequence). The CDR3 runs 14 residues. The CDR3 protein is CASSSYRRDYGYTF. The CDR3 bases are TGTGCCAGCAGCAGTTACAGACGTGACTATGGCTACACCTTC.

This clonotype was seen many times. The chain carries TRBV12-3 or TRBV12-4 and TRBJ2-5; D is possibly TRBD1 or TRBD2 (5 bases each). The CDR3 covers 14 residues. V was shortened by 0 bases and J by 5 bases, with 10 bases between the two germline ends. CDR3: CASSLAGVGETQYF. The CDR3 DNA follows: TGTGCCAGCAGTTTAGCGGGGGTAGGCGAGACCCAGTACTTC.

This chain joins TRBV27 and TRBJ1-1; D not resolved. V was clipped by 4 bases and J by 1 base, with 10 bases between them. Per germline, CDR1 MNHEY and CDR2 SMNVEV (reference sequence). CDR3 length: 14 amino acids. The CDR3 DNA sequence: TGTGCCAGCAGTTCGCACGGGCAGAACACTGAAGCTTTCTTT. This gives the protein CASSSHGQNTEAFF.

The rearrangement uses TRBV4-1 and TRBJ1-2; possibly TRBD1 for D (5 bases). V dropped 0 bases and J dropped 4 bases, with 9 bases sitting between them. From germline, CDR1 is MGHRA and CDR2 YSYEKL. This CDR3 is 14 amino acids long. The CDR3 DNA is TGCGCCAGCAGCCAAGAGTCAGGGATCTATGGCTACACCTTC. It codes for CASSQESGIYGYTF.

In DNA, the CDR3 is TGTGCCAGTCTTCGAGAAGGGGACAATGAGCAGTTCTTC. Protein product: CASLREGDNEQFF. The chain joins TRBV6-6 to TRBJ2-1; TRBD1 might be the D (5 bases). This CDR3 has 13 residues. Trimming left V 9 bases short and J 5 bases short, with 14 bases between. CDR1 is MNHNY, CDR2 SVGAGI, per germline (reference sequence).

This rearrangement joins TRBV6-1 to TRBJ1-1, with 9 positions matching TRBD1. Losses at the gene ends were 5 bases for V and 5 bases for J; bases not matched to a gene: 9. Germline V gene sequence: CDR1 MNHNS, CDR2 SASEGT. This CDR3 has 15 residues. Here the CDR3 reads CASSNLQGAGTEAFF. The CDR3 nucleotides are TGTGCCAGCAGTAACCTACAGGGGGCTGGAACTGAAGCTTTCTTT.